Listed below are T cell receptor beta chains from one sample, sequenced in a study of identical twins. A single record per CDR3 protein comes from TCRdb applying MiXCR to the 5' RACE reads. The data show a few hundred thousand distinct CDR3 sequences, about 13% seen once. Another study also made use of these data, one on yellow fever vaccine responses in identical twins.

Input material: memory (CD45RO+) T cells sorted from blood. The receptors were gathered from a woman aged 18-29 years in good health. Both conserved end residues are part of each CDR3. The D gene is left open where the match is weak. Clone size, where shown, is once, few, many, or a class for clones that have expanded.

few	TRBV4-3	.	TRBJ2-1	TGCGCCAGCAGCCAAGATCGACAGCTCAATGAGCAGTTCTTC	CASSQDRQLNEQFF
.	TRBV7-2	.	TRBJ2-5	TGTGCCAGCAGCTCAACACAGGGATCCGCCGAGACCCAGTACTTC	CASSSTQGSAETQYF
few	TRBV11-2	.	TRBJ2-5	TGTGCCAGCAGCTTCGGATGGGGCCAAGAGACCCAGTACTTC	CASSFGWGQETQYF
.	TRBV12-5	.	TRBJ2-1	TGTGCTAGTGGTTTGTTCAATGAGCAGTTCTTC	CASGLFNEQFF
.	TRBV18	.	TRBJ2-7	TGTGCCAGCTCACTTACCCAGGGGGGCGAGCAGTACTTC	CASSLTQGGEQYF
few	TRBV12-3/TRBV12-4	TRBD2	TRBJ2-5	TGTGCCAGCAGCCAAAACCGGGGGGGGCCAGAGACCCAGTACTTC	CASSQNRGGPETQYF
few	TRBV6-2/TRBV6-3	TRBD2	TRBJ2-2	TGTGCCAGCAGTTCCAGCGGGGGATTGGGCGGGGAGCTGTTTTTT	CASSSSGGLGGELFF
.	TRBV12-3/TRBV12-4	.	TRBJ1-1	TGTGCCAGCAGTGTGGGAAGGAGGCTAGTTTCAGCTGAAGCTTTCTTT	CASSVGRRLVSAEAFF
.	TRBV2	.	TRBJ1-6	TGTGCCAGCAGTGATAGCGGGCAGGCCGTACCCCTCCACTTT	CASSDSGQAVPLHF
.	TRBV9	.	TRBJ2-5	TGTGCCAGCAGCACCACCGGGAACCCAAAAGAGACCCAGTACTTC	CASSTTGNPKETQYF
.	TRBV6-5	.	TRBJ1-1	TGTGCCAGCAGTTTCTTAACCGCCCAGACAGGCAGAGACACTGAAGCTTTCTTT	CASSFLTAQTGRDTEAFF
few	TRBV6-2/TRBV6-3	.	TRBJ1-2	TGTGCCACCACAGGAAGGGCCTGGGGCTATGGCTACACCTTC	CATTGRAWGYGYTF
.	TRBV19	TRBD1	TRBJ1-6	TGTGCCAGTAGTGCTGGGGACAGGGGGCGCGGCTCACCCCTCCACTTT	CASSAGDRGRGSPLHF
few	TRBV6-5	TRBD2	TRBJ2-3	TGTGCCAGCAGTTCTCCTGGACTAGCGGATACAGATACGCAGTATTTT	CASSSPGLADTDTQYF
.	TRBV6-1	.	TRBJ2-4	TGTGCCAGCCCTCAAAGAGGAAAACTAGCCAAAAACATTCAGTACTTC	CASPQRGKLAKNIQYF
.	TRBV5-6	TRBD1	TRBJ1-5	TGTGCCAGCAGCCGATCCGGGACAGGGGGCAATCAGCCCCAGCATTTT	CASSRSGTGGNQPQHF
few	TRBV11-2	.	TRBJ2-1	TGTGCCAGCAGCTTAGATCGGCTAGCCCCCAATGAGCAGTTCTTC	CASSLDRLAPNEQFF
few	TRBV12-3/TRBV12-4	TRBD2	TRBJ2-2	TGTGCCAGCAGCCCGATAGCGGGAGGGGCCGGGGAGCTGTTTTTT	CASSPIAGGAGELFF
few	TRBV11-2	TRBD2	TRBJ2-1	TGTGCCAGCAGCTTAAGGGGACTAGCGGGAGGTTCTGGCTCCTACAATGAGCAGTTCTTC	CASSLRGLAGGSGSYNEQFF
few	TRBV18	.	TRBJ1-1	TGTGCCAGCTTTAACAGGGCGAGCACTGAAGCTTTCTTT	CASFNRASTEAFF
few	TRBV7-9	TRBD1	TRBJ2-5	TGTGCCAGCAGCTTAGTCGGGACAGGGAGTTTGGAGACCCAGTACTTC	CASSLVGTGSLETQYF
once	TRBV2	.	TRBJ2-1	TGTGCCAGCTTAGGCGAGAGCCCCGTGTACAATGAGCAGTTCTTC	CASLGESPVYNEQFF
few	TRBV20-1	TRBD2	TRBJ2-1	TGCAGTGCTATTAGCGGGAGAGGGATGCCCAACGACAATGAGCAGTTCTTC	CSAISGRGMPNDNEQFF
few	TRBV7-9	.	TRBJ1-1	TGTGCCAGCAGCTCCAGTCGGGGTCGGGGCACTGAAGCTTTCTTT	CASSSSRGRGTEAFF
many	TRBV24-1	.	TRBJ2-5	TGTGCCACCAGTGATCCATCAACGAGCCAAGAGACCCAGTACTTC	CATSDPSTSQETQYF
few	TRBV7-2	.	TRBJ2-7	TGTGCCAGCATGGGCAGGGAGCCCCTTCGGGAGCAGTACTTC	CASMGREPLREQYF
.	TRBV10-3	.	TRBJ2-1	TGTGCCATCAGCAGGCGCGAGCAGTTCTTC	CAISRREQFF
many	TRBV15	.	TRBJ1-1	TGTGCCACCAGCAGAGATTTGGCAGCCTCTGAAGCTTTCTTT	CATSRDLAASEAFF
.	TRBV9	.	TRBJ2-2	TGTGCCAGCAGCGGATCCGCATCGAACACCGGGGAGCTGTTTTTT	CASSGSASNTGELFF
.	TRBV6-1	TRBD2	TRBJ2-7	TGTGCCAGCAGTATAGCGGGAGGGCCCTACGAGCAGTACTTC	CASSIAGGPYEQYF
.	TRBV6-5	.	TRBJ2-5	TGTGCCAGCAGTTACTCCGGAAATACAGGGAGATCCTACTTATTC	CASSYSGNTGRSYLF
many	TRBV20-1	.	TRBJ2-5	TGCAGTGCTAGAATCGGGACAAATAGAGAGACCCAGTACTTC	CSARIGTNRETQYF
.	TRBV6-1	TRBD1	TRBJ2-2	TGTGCCAGCACTCCACAGGGGGCCGGGGAGCTGTTTTTT	CASTPQGAGELFF
.	TRBV11-2	.	TRBJ1-6	TGTGCCAGCAGCTTAGTGGTAGGGATCAATTCACCCCTCCACTTT	CASSLVVGINSPLHF